The clone carrying this T cell receptor (beta chain) came up a few times. Its antigen is undetermined. Using constant-segment primers, 5'RACE produced TCR alpha and TCR beta cDNA libraries carrying sample barcodes and UMIs. TCRdb re-analysed the 5' RACE reads in MiXCR, keeping a single row per CDR3 protein. This table has under 700,000 distinct CDR3 sequences, about 20% appearing once. The CDR3 extends over 18 amino acids. V was shortened by 0 bases and J by 4 bases, with 19 bases between the two germline ends. Germline CDR1 is MGHRA and CDR2 is YSYEKL. This sample was included in a study of T-cell memory formation after mild COVID-19. Looking at the study overall: Largely donor-specific sequence clusters came from a couple of donors. Findings of the study overall: Largely, contracting CD4+ clones fell within CM and EM, and contracting CD8+ clones within EMRA. The finding that pre-infection memory included some responding clones suggested that cross-reactive memory joined.

The chain has TRBV4-1 and TRBJ1-5; D is ambiguous. The TCR originated in an adult woman who had mild COVID-19 (a few samples of this study predate the infection). Cell type and time point are not known. Sequences were obtained from PBMCs or a T cell subset sorted from them (not recorded which). The DNA of the CDR3 is TGCGCCAGCAGCCAAGATACCGCAGGCCGTAAATGGAATCAGCCCCAGCATTTT. It specifies CASSQDTAGRKWNQPQHF.